The 9 T cell receptor beta chains in this list originate from one sample, sequenced in a study of blood T cell repertoires in COVID-19. Some clones are missing from TCRdb's copy, which holds only in-frame ones; the method was immunoSEQ multiplex PCR. The sample yields 330,000 or so clones, 80% to 90% seen once. Sample: PBMCs or T cells enriched from blood (not recorded which). These receptor sequences come from a man aged 25 to 45 who had recovered from COVID-19.

Only a few counts were recorded for this clone. This sequence joins TRBV11-3 and TRBJ1-1, with a possible D match to TRBD1 (5 bases). This CDR3 has 14 amino acids. V was trimmed by 3 bases and J by 5 bases, leaving 13 bases between them. Germline-derived CDR1 and CDR2 are SGHNT and YENEEA. CDR3 coding DNA: TGTGCCAGCAGCTTGTCCGGCAAGGGGACTGAAGCTTTCTTT. This translates into CASSLSGKGTEAFF.

The chain has TRBV6-5 and TRBJ1-2, with D tentatively TRBD1 (6 bases). CDR3 length equals 13 residues. V was cut by 2 bases and J by 8 bases, with 12 bases left in between. Germline-derived CDR1 and CDR2 are MNHEY and SVGAGI. CDR3 protein: CASSYRAGEGYTF. As DNA, the CDR3 is TGTGCCAGCAGTTACAGGGCAGGGGAAGGCTACACCTTC.

The CDR3: CASSARPGQQETQYF. In DNA form, the CDR3 reads TGTGCCAGCAGCGCCCGCCCGGGACAACAAGAGACCCAGTACTTC. The chain has TRBV21-1 and TRBJ2-5; the table's TRBD1 call for D was not verified on the DNA. TRBV21-1 has pseudogene status. The CDR3 is 15 residues long.

The chain joins TRBV29-1 to TRBJ2-7, with D perhaps TRBD2 (5 bases). This CDR3 contains 12 residues. Trimming took 6 bases from V and 0 from J, leaving 9 bases between them. Germline loops: CDR1 SQVTM, CDR2 ANQGSEA. CDR3 in amino acids: CSVRESSYEQYF. The DNA of the CDR3 is TGCAGCGTAAGGGAGTCCTCCTACGAGCAGTACTTC.

The J gene is TRBJ2-7, the V gene TRBV7-8; a weak D match, TRBD2 (6 bases). The CDR3 is made up of 16 amino acids. Trimming shortened V by 7 bases and J by 2 bases, and 21 bases separated the two germline ends. Germline values: CDR1 SGHVS, CDR2 FQNEAQ. CDR3 region: CASIQFAGLRAYEQYF. For the CDR3, the DNA is TGTGCCAGCATCCAGTTTGCGGGGCTGCGGGCCTACGAGCAGTACTTC.

In DNA form, the CDR3 reads TGTGCCAGCAGTTCCAACTCCGGGACAGGACGATACGAGCAGTACTTC. This gives the protein CASSSNSGTGRYEQYF. The chain has TRBV28 and TRBJ2-7; 8 positions agree with TRBD1. Germline lookup yields CDR1 MDHEN and CDR2 SYDVKM. J was trimmed by 4 bases and V by 4 bases; bases with no gene match: 12. The CDR3 covers 16 residues. The full variable domain, rest sourced from reference TRBV28 and TRBJ2-7, is DVKVTQSSRYLVKRTGEKVFLECVQDMDHENMFWYRQDPGLGLRLIYFSYDVKMKEKGDIPEGYSVSREKKERFSLILESASTNQTSMYLCASSSNSGTGRYEQYFGPGTRLTVT.

This chain joins TRBV7-9 and TRBJ1-1, with 9 bases aligning to TRBD1. The CDR3 contains 13 residues. Trimming took 6 bases from V and 5 from J; bases not matched to a gene: 4. Germline CDR1 SEHNR, CDR2 FQNEAQ (reference sequence). The CDR3 bases are TGTGCCAGCAGTGGACAGGGGAAGACTGAAGCTTTCTTT. Translated, it gives CASSGQGKTEAFF.

The sample holds a few counts of this clone. V and J are TRBV2 and TRBJ1-6; 7 bases are shared with TRBD1. This CDR3 is built from 15 residues. V lost 6 bases and J lost 7; bases outside the gene matches: 9. The V gene's germline CDR1 is SNHLY and CDR2 FYNNEI. The CDR3 sequence: CASRGGTARNSPLHF. In DNA, the CDR3 is TGTGCCAGCAGAGGCGGGACAGCCCGAAATTCACCCCTCCACTTT.

The chain links TRBV3-1 (or the pseudogene TRBV3-2) to TRBJ1-5, with 7 bases matching TRBD1. The V gene's germline CDR1 is LGHDT and CDR2 YNNKEL (reference sequence). Germline trimming cut 0 bases from V and 5 bases from J; bases unmatched to any gene: 13. This CDR3 has 18 residues. CDR3 sequence: CASSQDPGQSTRDQPQHF. The DNA of the CDR3 is TGTGCCAGCAGCCAAGACCCGGGACAGAGCACCCGGGATCAGCCCCAGCATTTT.